A selection of T cell receptor beta chains follows, all from one sample in a study of OX40 agonist ivuxolimab in advanced cancers. The protocol was immunoSEQ multiplex PCR, while the TCRdb copy is restricted to in-frame clones and leaves out a portion. The sample yields 50,000 to 60,000 clones, under 85% seen once. Sequencing used CD4+ or CD8+ T cells sorted from blood, obtained in a trial of the OX40 agonist ivuxolimab. These receptor sequences come from an adult with an advanced solid tumor such as melanoma, head and neck, liver or kidney cancer. The CDR3 runs from the conserved cysteine through the conserved F or W. D genes are given only for firm matches. Clone size is stated in some rows and not others, as once, few, many or a class when expanded.

cdr3_length j_call v_call clone_size d_call cdr3_nt cdr3_aa
14 TRBJ1-5 TRBV5-6 . . TGTGCCAGCAGCTTGTACCGGAGCAATCAGCCCCAGCATTTT CASSLYRSNQPQHF
16 TRBJ1-5 TRBV4-1 . TRBD1 TGCGCCAGCAGCCGCTGGGACAGTAGGAGCAATCAGCCCCAGCATTTT CASSRWDSRSNQPQHF
15 TRBJ1-4 TRBV14 . . TGTGCCAGCAGCCAAACCAGGGGTGTGAATGAAAAACTGTTTTTT CASSQTRGVNEKLFF
11 TRBJ2-1 TRBV30 . . TGTGCCTGGCATTCAGCCGAGACCCCGTTCTTC CAWHSAETPFF
14 TRBJ1-4 TRBV7-9 . . TGTGCCAGCAGCGAACGGGAACCATATGAAAAACTGTTTTTT CASSEREPYEKLFF
14 TRBJ2-7 TRBV7-2 . TRBD2 TGTGCCAGCAGACCTAGCGGGAGACTTGGAGAGCAGTACTTC CASRPSGRLGEQYF
13 TRBJ1-4 TRBV4-2 . . TGTGCCAGCAGCCAAGTTATCTGGGAAAAACTGTTTTTT CASSQVIWEKLFF
14 TRBJ1-1 TRBV7-6 . TRBD1 TGTGCCAGCAGCTTAGGACAGGGGAACACTGAAGCTTTCTTT CASSLGQGNTEAFF
18 TRBJ2-4 TRBV30 . . TGTGCCTGGAGTGGGGGAGAGGGCCGCTGGGAAGCCAAAAACATTCAGTACTTC CAWSGGEGRWEAKNIQYF
16 TRBJ2-1 TRBV14 . TRBD2 TGTGCCAGCAGCCGGAGGGTGACTAGCAGCTACAATGAGCAGTTCTTC CASSRRVTSSYNEQFF
14 TRBJ2-2 TRBV13 . . TGTGCCAGCAGCTTAGGCAGGGCGAGCGGGGAGCTGTTTTTT CASSLGRASGELFF
14 TRBJ2-7 TRBV2 . TRBD1 TGTGCCAGCACCAAACAGGGGATGGCCTACGAGCAGTACTTC CASTKQGMAYEQYF
11 TRBJ1-1 TRBV15 . . TGTGCCACCAGCAGGAACACTGAAGCTTTCTTT CATSRNTEAFF
13 TRBJ2-7 TRBV2 few . TGTGCCAGCAGTGAACCGGACTATTACGAGCAGTACTTC CASSEPDYYEQYF
15 TRBJ1-6 TRBV7-3 few TRBD1 TGTGCCAGCAGCTTAAGGGGGACAGGGAATTCACCCCTCCACTTT CASSLRGTGNSPLHF
15 TRBJ2-3 TRBV19 . TRBD2 TGTGCCAGTAGTATTTCTAGCGGGAGCACAGATACGCAGTATTTT CASSISSGSTDTQYF
16 TRBJ2-2 TRBV27 . . TGTGCCAGCAGTTTCCTTCTGGGTAGGGGCACCGGGGAGCTGTTTTTT CASSFLLGRGTGELFF
13 TRBJ2-5 TRBV11-3 . . TGTGCCAGCAGCTCGGGACCGACCAGGGAGCAGTACTTC CASSSGPTREQYF
14 TRBJ2-3 TRBV9 few TRBD1 TGTGCCAGCACCCCGGGACAGTCCACAGATACGCAGTATTTT CASTPGQSTDTQYF
14 TRBJ2-7 TRBV5-1 . TRBD1 TGCGCCAGCAGCTTGGCGGGACAGGGCTACGAGCAGTACTTC CASSLAGQGYEQYF
13 TRBJ2-7 TRBV6-6 . . TGTGCCAGCAGTTACTCAGGAATGCTCGAGCAGTACTTC CASSYSGMLEQYF
14 TRBJ1-5 TRBV29-1 . TRBD1 TGCAGCGTTAAAGGACAGGGGGGGGATCAGCCCCAGCATTTT CSVKGQGGDQPQHF
15 TRBJ2-7 TRBV5-4 once . TGTGCCAGCAGCTTAGGGGGGGACCTAACGCGCGAGCAGTACTTC CASSLGGDLTREQYF
14 TRBJ2-7 TRBV7-9 . TRBD2 TGTGCCAGCAGTCGGGGACTAGCTCCATACGAGCAGTACTTC CASSRGLAPYEQYF
14 TRBJ2-2 TRBV9 . . TGTGCCAGCAGCGATTTAGGCGTACCCGGGGAGCTGTTTTTT CASSDLGVPGELFF
15 TRBJ2-7 TRBV6-1 . . TGTGCCAGCAGTGAAGCAAGGGGGGGCCTTATGAAGCAGTACTTC CASSEARGGLMKQYF
15 TRBJ2-3 TRBV7-3 . TRBD2 TGTGCCAGCAGTCGGACTAGCGGGGGCACAGATACGCAGTATTTT CASSRTSGGTDTQYF
16 TRBJ1-5 TRBV7-9 few TRBD1 TGTGCCAGCAGCTTAGGCCCGGGACAGGGCAATCAGCCCCAGCATTTT CASSLGPGQGNQPQHF
15 TRBJ2-2 TRBV9 . . TGTGCCAGCTCGGCCGGGCGGAGGAACACCGGGGAGCTGTTTTTT CASSAGRRNTGELFF
12 TRBJ2-1 TRBV7-2 . . TGTGCCAGCAGCTTAAACTCAAATGAGCAGTTCTTC CASSLNSNEQFF
13 TRBJ2-5 TRBV7-3 . . TGTGCCAGCAGCTTAATATGGGGAGAGACCCAGTACTTC CASSLIWGETQYF
14 TRBJ2-2 TRBV6-4 . . TGTGCCAGCAGTGAAGTACAGGGTTACGGGGAGCTGTTTTTT CASSEVQGYGELFF
15 TRBJ2-5 TRBV7-9 . . TGTGCCAGCAGCGGGAACACAAGGGGGGCAGAGACCCAGTACTTC CASSGNTRGAETQYF
13 TRBJ1-2 TRBV6-5 . . TGTGCCAGCAGTTACGGGCTGAACTATGGCTACACCTTC CASSYGLNYGYTF
16 TRBJ2-1 TRBV9 . . TGTGCCAGCAGCGTATACAGGGTGAGCTCCTACAATGAGCAGTTCTTC CASSVYRVSSYNEQFF
10 TRBJ2-7 TRBV2 . . TGTGCCAGCAGGGGACTCGAGCAGTACTTC CASRGLEQYF
14 TRBJ2-3 TRBV5-8 . TRBD1 TGTGCCAGCAGCTTATCAGGGGGTTCGGATACGCAGTATTTT CASSLSGGSDTQYF
15 TRBJ2-1 TRBV6-6 . . TGTGCCAGCAGTTACTCGTCGCAGGGAGCAAATGAGCAGTTCTTC CASSYSSQGANEQFF
15 TRBJ2-7 TRBV5-1 . . TGCGCCAGCAGCTTCGGCGCAGACCTCTCCTACGAGCAGTACTTC CASSFGADLSYEQYF
12 TRBJ1-2 TRBV19 . . TGTGCCAGTATGGGAGAGCGCTATGGCTACACCTTC CASMGERYGYTF
14 TRBJ1-6 TRBV19 . TRBD1 TGTGCCAGTAATCCGACAGGGTGGGATTCACCCCTCCACTTT CASNPTGWDSPLHF
14 TRBJ2-7 TRBV2 . . TGTGCCAGCAGTTTTCGCGGCGGTTCCTACGAGCAGTACTTC CASSFRGGSYEQYF
14 TRBJ1-2 TRBV7-3 . TRBD1 TGTGCCAGCAGCCCCGGGACAGGGGATTATGGCTACACCTTC CASSPGTGDYGYTF
13 TRBJ2-7 TRBV6-6 . TRBD1 TGTGCCAGCAATCCGGGACAGACCTACGAGCAGTACTTC CASNPGQTYEQYF
19 TRBJ2-7 TRBV11-2 . TRBD2 TGTGCCAGCAGCTTTAACGGACTAGCAGTCGCCCGAATAAGGTACGAGCAGTACTTC CASSFNGLAVARIRYEQYF
16 TRBJ2-1 TRBV9 once TRBD2 TGTGCCAGCAGTGTAAGCGGGGGGCGCTCCTACAATGAGCAGTTCTTC CASSVSGGRSYNEQFF